A single sample is the source of the 19 T cell receptor beta chains below, sequenced in a study of tumor-infiltrating lymphocytes in primary liver carcinoma. Constant-region priming of around 490 ng total RNA yielded TCR beta cDNA. Generation of the TCR beta libraries relied on three nested multiplex PCR rounds using slightly modified ARM-PCR. TRBV1-TRBV30 forward primers paired with a C-beta reverse primer were used in the first two PCR rounds, which ran approximately 11 cycles each. MiXCR, run by TCRdb on the multiplex PCR reads, gives a single entry per CDR3 protein. Of about 96,000 distinct CDR3 sequences in the sample, about 73% were seen once. Unsorted bulk tissue of roughly 20-31 mg yielded co-extracted RNA and DNA. Sample: tumor-adjacent normal liver tissue. The receptors originated from a man aged 35 to 55 with primary liver carcinoma and hepatitis B virus infection.

With respect to this clonotype: A much larger clone lies one base from this, so it may be a read error. J is TRBJ1-1 and V is TRBV14; no reliable D call. The CDR3 loop spans 14 amino acids. CDR1 and CDR2 from the germline V gene are SGHDN and FVKESK. The CDR3 DNA follows: TGTGCCAGCAGCCCTTTGGGGATCGCCACTGAAACTTTCTTT. Encoded protein: CASSPLGIATETFF.

This clonotype occurred once. Compared with germline, one end of the junction differs, possibly owing to a read error. V usage is TRBV5-1 and J usage is TRBJ1-5, with 9 bases identical to TRBD1. CDR3 length: 15 residues. From germline, CDR1 is SGHRS and CDR2 YFSETQ. Written as DNA, the CDR3 is TGCGCCAACAGCTCGGGACAGGGTAACGATCAGCCCCAGCATTTT. Protein product: CANSSGQGNDQPQHF.

Comment on this clonotype: A much larger clone sits a single nucleotide away, making a read error possible. The chain uses TRBV6-1 and TRBJ2-3, with 7 nucleotides matching TRBD2. Germline lookup yields CDR1 MNHNS and CDR2 SASEGT. There are 14 residues in the CDR3. J was trimmed by 3 bases and V by 4 bases; bases with no gene match: 4. For the CDR3, the DNA is TGTGCCAGCAGTGTAAAGCGGGGAACAGATACGCAGTATTTT. It specifies CASSVKRGTDTQYF.

This clonotype has a count of ten or more. This sequence joins TRBV10-3 and TRBJ2-2, with 12 bases lining up with TRBD1. This CDR3 has 19 residues. The germline V gene has CDR1 ENHRY and CDR2 SYGVKD. J gave up 2 bases and V 3 bases, and 10 bases lay outside the gene matches. The CDR3 protein is CAISERGQGALVNTGELFF. In DNA form, the CDR3 reads TGTGCCATCAGTGAAAGGGGACAGGGGGCGCTTGTTAACACCGGGGAGCTGTTTTTT.

V and J are TRBV6-1 and TRBJ2-3, with TRBD2 matching over 9 bases. CDR1 and CDR2 (germline): MNHNS, SASEGT. V shed 8 bases and J 2 bases; nucleotides not matched to a gene: 11. This CDR3 is built from 16 residues. DNA of the CDR3: TGTGCCAGCGGAGTGGGACTAGCAGGGACCACAGATACGCAGTATTTT. Translation: CASGVGLAGTTDTQYF.

Worth noting for this clonotype: A read error may explain this, as a much larger clone is one base away. V usage is TRBV12-3 or TRBV12-4 and J usage is TRBJ1-1, with a tentative D call TRBD1 (6 bases). The CDR3 loop spans 13 amino acids. Trimming left V 10 bases short and J 5 bases short, with 17 bases between. The CDR3 loop is CANRAGGKTEAFF. The CDR3 DNA sequence: TGTGCCAACAGGGCGGGGGGGAAAACTGAAGCTTTCTTT.

With respect to this clonotype: The junction differs from germline at one of its ends, possibly a read error. The chain carries TRBV29-1 and TRBJ2-5, with a weak D call TRBD1 (6 bases). The CDR3 spans 14 residues. Germline V CDR1 and CDR2: SQVTM, ANQGSEA. CDR3 amino acids: CSVENPGVGKTLYF. CDR3 DNA sequence: TGCAGCGTCGAAAACCCAGGGGTTGGAAAGACCCTGTACTTC.

A word on this clonotype: The junction differs from germline at one of its ends, possibly a read error. This chain links TRBV28 with TRBJ2-3, with a possible D match to TRBD2 (5 bases). CDR1 MDHEN and CDR2 SYDVKM come from the germline V gene. The CDR3 has 15 residues. The CDR3 sequence: CGSSLQVGSTDTQYF. DNA for the CDR3: TGTGGCAGTAGTCTGCAGGTAGGGAGCACAGATACACAGTATTTT.

A word on this clonotype: At one boundary the junction diverges from the germline segment, which might be a read error. The chain has TRBV29-1 and TRBJ2-3; D is perhaps TRBD2 (5 bases). CDR1 and CDR2 (germline): SQVTM, ANQGSEA. The CDR3 totals 14 residues. CDR3 amino acids: CSVRLWRSTDTQYF. The CDR3 DNA reads TGTAGCGTCCGACTCTGGAGGTCCACAGATACGCAGTATTTT.

This clonotype was observed at least ten times. The chain is built from TRBV4-1 and TRBJ1-2; no reliable D call. The germline gives CDR1 MGHRA, CDR2 YSYEKL. There are 13 residues in the CDR3. The V end was cut by 1 base, the J end by 0 bases, with 3 bases between. The CDR3 DNA follows: TGCGCCAGCAGCCAAGTAACTAACTATGGCTACACCTTC. This translates into CASSQVTNYGYTF.

This clonotype has only a few counts. This sequence joins TRBV28 and TRBJ2-7, with 10 bases lining up with TRBD2. CDR1 is MDHEN, CDR2 SYDVKM, per germline. This CDR3 region has 13 residues. V dropped 9 bases and J dropped 6; count of bases not matched to a gene: 8. CDR3 coding DNA: TGTGCCAGTTTAGCGGGAGGTTTGGGCGAGCAGTACTTC. Its translation: CASLAGGLGEQYF.

As regards this clonotype: A clone one base away is much larger, so this may be a read error. The chain employs TRBV10-2 and TRBJ2-7; D ambiguous. This CDR3 spans 12 amino acids. The germline V gene encodes CDR1 WSHSY and CDR2 SAAADI. The V and J ends lost 2 bases and 2 bases respectively, with 4 bases between them. In DNA form, the CDR3 reads TGCGCCAGCAGTGAGGGCACCTACGAGCAGTACTTC. This gives the protein CASSEGTYEQYF.

The chain recombines TRBV11-2 with TRBJ2-1; 12 bases match TRBD2. The junction had 9 bases not matched to a gene; V was cut back by 7 bases and J by 5 bases. Germline CDR1 is SGHAT and CDR2 is FQNNGV. The CDR3 totals 16 residues. This chain's CDR3 is CASNWASGRDNNEQFF. The CDR3 region has the DNA TGTGCCAGCAACTGGGCTAGCGGGAGGGACAACAATGAGCAGTTCTTC.

This clonotype showed up just a few times. The CDR3 nucleotides read TGTGCCAGCAGTTTACTTGCTAGCACAGATACGCAGTATTTT. As protein: CASSLLASTDTQYF. The gene calls are TRBV28 and TRBJ2-3; D remains ambiguous. Germline-derived CDR1 and CDR2 are MDHEN and SYDVKM. V shed 2 bases and J shed 0 bases, with 6 bases lying between them. This CDR3 comprises 14 residues.

Of note for this clonotype: Possible read error: a much larger clone is one base away. The V and J genes are TRBV5-5 and TRBJ2-7; no firm D call. Germline V gene sequence: CDR1 SGHKS, CDR2 YYEKEE (reference sequence). The CDR3 is 14 amino acids. The DNA of the CDR3 is TGTGCCAGCAGCTTAGAAGTGCAATCCTACGATCAGTACTTC. It is translated as CASSLEVQSYDQYF.

Notes on this clonotype: A much larger clone sits a single nucleotide away, making a read error possible. The V call is TRBV30, the J call TRBJ2-1; 8 nucleotides align to TRBD2. Germline V gives CDR1 GTSNPN, CDR2 SVGIG (reference sequence). CDR3 size: 14 residues. The chain's CDR3 is CAWTRGGGYNDQFF. DNA of the CDR3: TGTGCCTGGACCAGAGGCGGGGGGTACAATGATCAGTTCTTC.

About this clonotype: This could be a read error, since a much larger clone is one nucleotide away. This sequence joins TRBV5-1 and TRBJ2-3; 10 nucleotides agree with TRBD2. CDR1 is SGHRS, CDR2 YFSETQ, per germline. The CDR3 length is 16 residues. Here the CDR3 DNA reads TGCGCCAGCAACTTGAATCCTAGCGGGAGTGGAGATACGCAGTATTTT. The encoded protein is CASNLNPSGSGDTQYF.

Regarding this clonotype: A much larger clone sits a single nucleotide away, making a read error possible. The chain links TRBV5-6 to TRBJ2-1; the D call may be TRBD1 or TRBD2 (5 bases each). The CDR3 has 14 residues. CDR1 and CDR2 (germline): SGHDT, YYEEEE. CDR3 sequence (DNA): TGTGCCAGCAGCTTGAGAGGGACCTACAATAAGCAGTTCTTC. Its translation is CASSLRGTYNKQFF.

The chain uses TRBV5-1 and TRBJ2-7; D might be TRBD2 (6 bases). V gave up 3 bases and J gave up 3 bases, with 13 bases separating them. The CDR3 runs 14 residues. Germline CDR1 is SGHRS and CDR2 is YFSETQ. CDR3 coding DNA: TGCGCCAGCAGCTCGGGGGAGGATCTCTACGAGCAGTACTTC. Encoded protein: CASSSGEDLYEQYF.